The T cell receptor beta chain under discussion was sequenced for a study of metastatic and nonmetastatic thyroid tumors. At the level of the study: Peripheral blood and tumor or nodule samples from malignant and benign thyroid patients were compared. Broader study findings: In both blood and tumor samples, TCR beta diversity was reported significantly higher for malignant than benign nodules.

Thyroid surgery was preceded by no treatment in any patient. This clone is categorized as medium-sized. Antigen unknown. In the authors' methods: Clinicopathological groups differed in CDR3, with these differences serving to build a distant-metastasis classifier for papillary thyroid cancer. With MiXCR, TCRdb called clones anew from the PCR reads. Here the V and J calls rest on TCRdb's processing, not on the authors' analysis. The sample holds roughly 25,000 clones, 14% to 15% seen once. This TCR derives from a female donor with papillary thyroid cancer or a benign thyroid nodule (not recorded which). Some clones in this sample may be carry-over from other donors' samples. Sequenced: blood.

The DNA for the CDR3 is TGTGCCAGTACCCCGACCCGAGGCTACGAGCAGTACTTC. This gives the protein CASTPTRGYEQYF. The chain uses TRBV28 and TRBJ2-7; D is uncertain. CDR3 size: 13 residues. Germline V CDR1 and CDR2: MDHEN, SYDVKM. The V end was cut by 9 bases, the J end by 3 bases, with 15 bases between.